These 7 T cell receptor beta chains originate from one sample sequenced in a study of cytomegalovirus exposure and HLA in healthy donors. PCR was performed using 60 Vbeta and 13 Jbeta primers. Sequenced by immunoSEQ multiplex PCR; TCRdb stores in-frame clones only, minus some. Seen here are around 97,000 clones, 81% observed once, and the top ten hold more than 4.5%. Sequencing was performed on PBMCs. The receptor source for this set is a man aged 40-50 years in good health and CMV-seropositive.

The rearrangement joins TRBV10-3 to TRBJ2-1; 10 bases fit TRBD2. This CDR3 is 19 amino acids long. V lost 0 bases and J lost 1; bases outside the gene matches: 9. Germline V gives CDR1 ENHRY, CDR2 SYGVKD. The CDR3 sequence is CAISESWGGAGGSYNEQFF. The DNA for the CDR3 is TGTGCCATCAGTGAGTCTTGGGGCGGAGCGGGAGGGTCCTACAATGAGCAGTTCTTC.

This chain connects TRBV28 to TRBJ1-5, with 7 bases identical to TRBD1. The CDR3 contains 15 residues. The V gene's germline CDR1 is MDHEN and CDR2 SYDVKM. Trimming removed 2 bases from V and 4 bases from J; junction bases left unmatched: 5. DNA of the CDR3: TGTGCCAGCAGTTTAGACAGGGTACTAAATCAGCCCCAGCATTTT. Amino acids: CASSLDRVLNQPQHF.

The V call is TRBV10-1, the J call TRBJ2-3; 12 nucleotides agree with TRBD2. V lost 5 bases and J lost 3; bases outside the gene matches: 6. This CDR3 region has 16 residues. In germline, CDR1 is WNHNN, CDR2 SYGVQD (reference sequence). Here the CDR3 reads CASSQLAGGLTDTQYF. In DNA, the CDR3 is TGCGCCAGCAGTCAACTAGCGGGGGGTTTGACAGATACGCAGTATTTT.

This clone appeared once. This chain links TRBV27 with TRBJ1-1; a possible D gene is TRBD1 (6 bases). The germline V and J ends were trimmed by 2 bases and 5 bases, with 18 bases remaining between them. Germline assignment: CDR1 MNHEY and CDR2 SMNVEV (reference sequence). This CDR3 region has 16 residues. In DNA, the CDR3 is TGTGCCAGCAGTTTAATCCCCCGACAGGCCCTTACTGAAGCTTTCTTT. The encoded protein is CASSLIPRQALTEAFF.

The V and J genes are TRBV4-2 and TRBJ1-1; D may be TRBD1 (5 bases). The CDR3 loop spans 15 amino acids. Trimming shortened V by 1 base and J by 0 bases, and 9 bases separated the two germline ends. Germline lookup yields CDR1 LGHNA and CDR2 YNFKEQ. The CDR3: CASSQGGVMNTEAFF. The CDR3 region has the DNA TGTGCCAGCAGCCAAGGGGGGGTTATGAACACTGAAGCTTTCTTT.

In its sample, this clone was seen a few times. The chain uses TRBV19 and TRBJ2-1, with D perhaps matching TRBD2 (6 bases). Trimming stripped 3 bases from V and 8 bases from J, with 26 bases between. This CDR3 comprises 18 residues. Germline CDR1 reads LNHDA; CDR2 reads SQIVND (reference sequence). CDR3 in amino acids: CASSMGVGRREGGHEQFF. CDR3 in DNA: TGTGCCAGTAGTATGGGGGTGGGTAGGCGGGAAGGTGGACATGAGCAGTTCTTC.

The chain combines TRBV5-1 with TRBJ1-2; perhaps TRBD1 as D (6 bases). Germline V gene lookup returns CDR1 SGHRS and CDR2 YFSETQ. This CDR3 comprises 16 residues. Trimming stripped 5 bases from V and 3 bases from J, with 20 bases between. This CDR3 is CASSLTGPAGDYGYTF. The DNA of the CDR3 is TGCGCCAGCAGTTTAACAGGGCCCGCCGGAGACTATGGCTACACCTTC.